This T cell receptor (beta chain) derives from a study of neoadjuvant anti-PD-1 for oral cavity cancer. Study-level information: Patients without progression received a fourth nivolumab dose around day 43, then surgical resection on days 50-56.

Cohort: HPV-negative, locally advanced oral cavity squamous cell carcinoma patients. This clone was counted only a few times. Other nucleotide sequences from this sample produce the same CDR3. Clones were sequenced by immunoSEQ multiplex PCR, and TCRdb holds only the in-frame ones, with some missing. In the table there are over 15,000 clones, around 69% of which are singletons. CDR1 and CDR2 (germline): LNHNV, YYDKDF (reference sequence). This CDR3 contains 14 residues. Trimming pared 0 bases from V and 4 bases from J, leaving 6 bases between. The specimen comprised PBMCs, sampled before nivolumab (anti-PD-1) treatment. The origin of this receptor is a person between 35 and 79 years old with oral cavity squamous cell carcinoma. This sequence joins TRBV15 and TRBJ2-2, with D hard to call. The CDR3 sequence is CATSREVATGELFF. The CDR3 bases are TGTGCCACCAGCAGAGAAGTCGCCACCGGGGAGCTGTTTTTT.